This T cell receptor beta chain emerged from a study of CD8+CD57+ T cells in acquired aplastic anemia. V was pared by 4 bases and J by 11 bases, with 15 bases between. The V gene's germline CDR1 is SGDLS and CDR2 YYNGEE. This CDR3 spans 12 amino acids. TCR beta VDJ and CDR3 profiles were obtained from a genomic DNA template. TCRdb re-called the reads through MiXCR, storing one row per CDR3 protein. The top ten clones hold 45% of a sample with around 180,000 distinct CDR3 sequences, 55% to 70% of them seen once. The chain couples TRBV9 to TRBJ1-1, with D maybe TRBD1 (5 bases). The receptor's source is a human donor in good health. Sequenced input: sorted CD4+, CD8+, or CD8+CD57+ T cells (not recorded which) from PBMCs. This CDR3 reads CASSPRDLEAFF. The CDR3 DNA reads as TGTGCCAGCAGCCCCCGGGACTTGGAGGCTTTCTTT. The full variable domain, rest sourced from reference TRBV9 and TRBJ1-1, is DSGVTQTPKHLITATGQRVTLRCSPRSGDLSVYWYQQSLDQGLQFLIQYYNGEERAKGNILERFSAQQFPDLHSELNLSSLELGDSALYFCASSPRDLEAFFGQGTRLTVV.